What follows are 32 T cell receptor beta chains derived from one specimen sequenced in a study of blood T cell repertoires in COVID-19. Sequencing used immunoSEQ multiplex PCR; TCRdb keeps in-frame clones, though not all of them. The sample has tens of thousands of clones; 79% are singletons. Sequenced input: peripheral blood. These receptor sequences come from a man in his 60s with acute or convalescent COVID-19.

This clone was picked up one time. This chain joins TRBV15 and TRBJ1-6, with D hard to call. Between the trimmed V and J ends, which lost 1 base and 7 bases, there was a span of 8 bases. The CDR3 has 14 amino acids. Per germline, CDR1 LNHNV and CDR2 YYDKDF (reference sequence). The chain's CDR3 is CATSRVNGNSPLHF. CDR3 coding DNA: TGTGCCACCAGCAGAGTGAACGGGAATTCACCCCTCCACTTT.

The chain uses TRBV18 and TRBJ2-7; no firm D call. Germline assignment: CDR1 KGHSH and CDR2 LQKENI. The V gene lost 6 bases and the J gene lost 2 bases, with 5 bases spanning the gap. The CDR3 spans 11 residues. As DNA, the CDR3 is TGTGCCAGCTCCCTTGCCTACGAGCAGTACTTC. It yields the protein CASSLAYEQYF.

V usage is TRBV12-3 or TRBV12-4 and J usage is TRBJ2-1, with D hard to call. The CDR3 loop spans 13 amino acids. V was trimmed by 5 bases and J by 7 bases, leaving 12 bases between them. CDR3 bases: TGTGCCAGCAGTCCATCCTTCGGTAATGAGCAGTTCTTC. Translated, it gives CASSPSFGNEQFF.

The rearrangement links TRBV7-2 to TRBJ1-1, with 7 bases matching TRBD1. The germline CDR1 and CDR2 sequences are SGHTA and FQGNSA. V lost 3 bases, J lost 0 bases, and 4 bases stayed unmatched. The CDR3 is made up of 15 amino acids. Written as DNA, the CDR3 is TGTGCCAGCAGCTTCACTACAGGGGTGAACACTGAAGCTTTCTTT. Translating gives CASSFTTGVNTEAFF.

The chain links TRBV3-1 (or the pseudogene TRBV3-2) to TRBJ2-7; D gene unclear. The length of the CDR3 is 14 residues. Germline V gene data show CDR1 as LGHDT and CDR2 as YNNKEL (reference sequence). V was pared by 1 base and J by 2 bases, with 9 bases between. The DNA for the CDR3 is TGTGCCAGCAGCCAAGGCCCAGGTACCTACGAGCAGTACTTC. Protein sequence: CASSQGPGTYEQYF.

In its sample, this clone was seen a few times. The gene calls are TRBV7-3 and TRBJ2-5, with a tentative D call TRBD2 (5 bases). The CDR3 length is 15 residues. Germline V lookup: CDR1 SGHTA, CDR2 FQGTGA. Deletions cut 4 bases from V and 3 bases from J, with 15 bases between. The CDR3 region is CASSSAGGRKETQYF. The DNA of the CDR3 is TGTGCCAGCAGCTCCGCAGGAGGCCGAAAAGAGACCCAGTACTTC.

The CDR3 coding sequence is TGTGCCAGCAGTTTAAGATACGGGTTCGGAGAAAAACTGTTTTTT. This sequence encodes CASSLRYGFGEKLFF. The genes are TRBV27 and TRBJ1-4, with D unresolved. Trimming stripped 2 bases from V and 8 bases from J, with 15 bases between. Per the germline V gene, CDR1 is MNHEY and CDR2 is SMNVEV (reference sequence). The CDR3 totals 15 residues.

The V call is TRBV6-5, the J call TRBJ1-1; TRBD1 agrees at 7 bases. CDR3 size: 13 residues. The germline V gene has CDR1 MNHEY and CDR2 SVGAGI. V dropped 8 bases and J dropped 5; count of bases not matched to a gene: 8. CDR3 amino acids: CASLFAQGTEAFF. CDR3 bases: TGTGCCAGCCTATTTGCACAGGGGACTGAAGCTTTCTTT.

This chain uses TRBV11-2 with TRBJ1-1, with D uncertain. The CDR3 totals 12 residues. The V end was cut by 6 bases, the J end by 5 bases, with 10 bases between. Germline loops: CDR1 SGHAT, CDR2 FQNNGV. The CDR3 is CASSYSETEAFF. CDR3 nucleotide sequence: TGTGCCAGCAGTTACTCGGAGACTGAAGCTTTCTTT.

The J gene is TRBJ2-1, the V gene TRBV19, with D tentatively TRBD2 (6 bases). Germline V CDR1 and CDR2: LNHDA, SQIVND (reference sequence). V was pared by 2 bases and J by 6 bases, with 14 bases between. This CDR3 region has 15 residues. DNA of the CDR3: TGTGCCAGTAGTATAAGCGGGCCCGGGGTCAATGAGCAGTTCTTC. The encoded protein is CASSISGPGVNEQFF.

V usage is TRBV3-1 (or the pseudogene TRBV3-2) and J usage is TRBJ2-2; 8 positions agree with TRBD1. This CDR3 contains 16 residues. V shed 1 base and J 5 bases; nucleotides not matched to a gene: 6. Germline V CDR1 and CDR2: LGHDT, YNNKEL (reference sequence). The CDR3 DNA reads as TGTGCCAGCAGCCAAGCCGGACAGGGACAGACCGGGGAGCTGTTTTTT. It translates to CASSQAGQGQTGELFF.

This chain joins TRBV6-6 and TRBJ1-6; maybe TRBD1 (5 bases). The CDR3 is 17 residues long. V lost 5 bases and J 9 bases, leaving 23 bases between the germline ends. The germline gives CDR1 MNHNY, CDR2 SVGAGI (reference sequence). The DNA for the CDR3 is TGTGCCAGCAGTCGAGCTCGGCAGGGCGACCTTAGTTCACCCCTCCACTTT. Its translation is CASSRARQGDLSSPLHF.

CDR3 loop: CASSPDQGSYNEQFF. The CDR3 DNA sequence: TGCGCCAGCAGCCCAGATCAGGGGTCCTACAATGAGCAGTTCTTC. The gene calls are TRBV4-3 and TRBJ2-1, with D possibly TRBD1 on 6 matching bases. Germline CDR1 reads LGHNA; CDR2 reads YSLEER. The germline V and J ends were trimmed by 4 bases and 1 base, with 11 bases remaining between them. The CDR3 spans 15 residues.

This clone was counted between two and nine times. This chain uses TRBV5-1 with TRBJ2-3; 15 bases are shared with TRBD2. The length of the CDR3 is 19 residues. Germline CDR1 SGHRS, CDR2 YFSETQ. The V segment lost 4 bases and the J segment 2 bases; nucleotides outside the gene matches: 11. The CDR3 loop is CASSPGLAGGGKSTDTQYF. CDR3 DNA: TGCGCCAGCAGCCCTGGACTAGCGGGAGGGGGGAAGTCCACAGATACGCAGTATTTT.

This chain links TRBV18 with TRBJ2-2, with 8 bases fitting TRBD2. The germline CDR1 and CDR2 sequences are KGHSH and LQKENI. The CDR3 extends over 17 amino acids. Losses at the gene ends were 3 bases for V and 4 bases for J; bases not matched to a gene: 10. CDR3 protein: CASSPRSGGSFTGELFF. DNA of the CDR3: TGTGCCAGCTCACCCCGTTCGGGAGGGTCTTTCACCGGGGAGCTGTTTTTT.

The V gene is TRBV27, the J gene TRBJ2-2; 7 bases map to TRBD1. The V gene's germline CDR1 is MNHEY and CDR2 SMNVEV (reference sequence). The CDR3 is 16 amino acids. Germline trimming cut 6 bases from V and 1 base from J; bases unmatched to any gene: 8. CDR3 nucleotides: TGTGCCAGCAGCAGAGTGGGACAGAGGAACACCGGGGAGCTGTTTTTT. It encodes CASSRVGQRNTGELFF.

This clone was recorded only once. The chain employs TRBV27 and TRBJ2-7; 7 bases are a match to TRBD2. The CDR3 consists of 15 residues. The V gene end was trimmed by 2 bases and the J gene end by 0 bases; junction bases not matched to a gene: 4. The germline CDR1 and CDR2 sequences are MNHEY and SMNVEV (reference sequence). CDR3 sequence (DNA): TGTGCCAGCAGTTTACCGACTAGCCGCTCCTACGAGCAGTACTTC. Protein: CASSLPTSRSYEQYF.

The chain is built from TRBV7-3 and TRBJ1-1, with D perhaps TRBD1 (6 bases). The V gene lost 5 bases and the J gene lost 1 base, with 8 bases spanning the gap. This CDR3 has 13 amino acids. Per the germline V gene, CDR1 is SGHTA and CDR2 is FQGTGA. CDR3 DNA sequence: TGTGCCAGCAGCGAACAGGGGAACACTGAAGCTTTCTTT. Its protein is CASSEQGNTEAFF.

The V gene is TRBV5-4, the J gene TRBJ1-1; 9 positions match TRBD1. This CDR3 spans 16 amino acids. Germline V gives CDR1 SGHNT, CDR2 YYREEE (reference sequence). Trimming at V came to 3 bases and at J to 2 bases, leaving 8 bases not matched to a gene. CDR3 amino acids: CASSSRTTGGNTEAFF. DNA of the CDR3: TGTGCCAGCAGCTCGCGCACCACAGGGGGCAACACTGAAGCTTTCTTT.

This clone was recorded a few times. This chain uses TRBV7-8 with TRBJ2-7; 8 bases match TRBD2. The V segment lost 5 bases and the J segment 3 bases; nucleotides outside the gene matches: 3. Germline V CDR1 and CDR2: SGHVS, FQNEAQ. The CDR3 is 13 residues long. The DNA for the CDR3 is TGTGCCAGCAGCACCACTAGCGGCTACGAGCAGTACTTC. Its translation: CASSTTSGYEQYF. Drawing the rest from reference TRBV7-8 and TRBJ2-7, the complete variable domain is GAGVSQSPRYKVAKRGQDVALRCDPISGHVSLFWYQQALGQGPEFLTYFQNEAQLDKSGLPSDRFFAERPEGSVSTLKIQRTQQEDSAVYLCASSTTSGYEQYFGPGTRLTVT.

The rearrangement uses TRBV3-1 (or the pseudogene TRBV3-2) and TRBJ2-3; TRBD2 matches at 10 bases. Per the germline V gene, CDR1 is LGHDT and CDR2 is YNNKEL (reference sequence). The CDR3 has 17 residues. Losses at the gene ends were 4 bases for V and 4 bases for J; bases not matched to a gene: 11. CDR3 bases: TGTGCCAGCAGCCGATCTCGATCTAGCGGGAGTTCAGATACGCAGTATTTT. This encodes CASSRSRSSGSSDTQYF.

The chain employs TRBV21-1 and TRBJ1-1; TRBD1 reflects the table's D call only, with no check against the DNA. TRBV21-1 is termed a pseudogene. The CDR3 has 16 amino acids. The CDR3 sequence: CASSKARQGANTEAFF. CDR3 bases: TGTGCCAGCAGCAAAGCCCGACAGGGGGCGAACACTGAAGCTTTCTTT.

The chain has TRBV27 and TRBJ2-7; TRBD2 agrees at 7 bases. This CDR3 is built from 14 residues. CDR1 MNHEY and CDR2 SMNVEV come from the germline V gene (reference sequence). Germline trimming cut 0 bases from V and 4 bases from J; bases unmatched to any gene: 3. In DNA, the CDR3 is TGTGCCAGCAGTTTATCAGCGGGGCCTTACGAGCAGTACTTC. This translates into CASSLSAGPYEQYF.

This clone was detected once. The CDR3 loop reads CATRRDRNQPQHF. Here the CDR3 DNA reads TGTGCCACCAGGAGGGATAGAAATCAGCCCCAGCATTTT. V is TRBV15 and J is TRBJ1-5; D not certain. This CDR3 spans 13 amino acids. CDR1 and CDR2 (germline): LNHNV, YYDKDF (reference sequence). The ends were cut back, 6 bases at V and 4 bases at J, with 10 bases in the middle. The entire variable domain, with the rest obtained from reference TRBV15 and TRBJ1-5, is as follows: DAMVIQNPRYQVTQFGKPVTLSCSQTLNHNVMYWYQQKSSQAPKLLFHYYDKDFNNEADTPDNFQSRRPNTSFCFLDIRSPGLGDTAMYLCATRRDRNQPQHFGDGTRLSIL.

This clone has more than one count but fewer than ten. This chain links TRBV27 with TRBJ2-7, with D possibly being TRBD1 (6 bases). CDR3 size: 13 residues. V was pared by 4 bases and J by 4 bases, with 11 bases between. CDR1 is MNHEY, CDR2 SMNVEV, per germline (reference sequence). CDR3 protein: CASSYGDTYEQYF. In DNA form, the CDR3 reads TGTGCCAGCAGTTATGGGGACACATACGAGCAGTACTTC.

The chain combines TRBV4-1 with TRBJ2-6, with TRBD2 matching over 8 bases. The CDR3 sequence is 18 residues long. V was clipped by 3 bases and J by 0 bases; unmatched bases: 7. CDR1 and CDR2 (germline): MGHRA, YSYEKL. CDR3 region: CASSQTVAGNSGANVLTF. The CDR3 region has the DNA TGCGCCAGCAGCCAGACGGTAGCGGGGAACTCTGGGGCCAACGTCCTGACTTTC.

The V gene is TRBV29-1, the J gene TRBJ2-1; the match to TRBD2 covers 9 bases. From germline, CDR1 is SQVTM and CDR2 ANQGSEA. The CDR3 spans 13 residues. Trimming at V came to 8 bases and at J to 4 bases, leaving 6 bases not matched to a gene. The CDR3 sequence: CSLGSGGYNEQFF. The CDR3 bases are TGCAGCCTTGGGAGCGGGGGGTACAATGAGCAGTTCTTC.

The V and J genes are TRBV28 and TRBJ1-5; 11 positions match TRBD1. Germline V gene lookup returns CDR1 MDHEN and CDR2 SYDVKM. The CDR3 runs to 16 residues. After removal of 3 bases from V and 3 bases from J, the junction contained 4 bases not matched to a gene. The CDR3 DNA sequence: TGTGCCAGCAGTTTGCTTGGACAGGGGGCCAATCAGCCCCAGCATTTT. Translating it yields CASSLLGQGANQPQHF. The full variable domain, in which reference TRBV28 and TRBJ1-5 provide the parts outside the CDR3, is DVKVTQSSRYLVKRTGEKVFLECVQDMDHENMFWYRQDPGLGLRLIYFSYDVKMKEKGDIPEGYSVSREKKERFSLILESASTNQTSMYLCASSLLGQGANQPQHFGDGTRLSIL.

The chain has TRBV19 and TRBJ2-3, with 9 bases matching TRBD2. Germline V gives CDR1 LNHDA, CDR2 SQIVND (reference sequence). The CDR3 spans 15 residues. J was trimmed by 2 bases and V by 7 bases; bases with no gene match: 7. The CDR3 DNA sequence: TGTGCCAGTACCGCTAGCGGGACTCCCACAGATACGCAGTATTTT. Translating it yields CASTASGTPTDTQYF.

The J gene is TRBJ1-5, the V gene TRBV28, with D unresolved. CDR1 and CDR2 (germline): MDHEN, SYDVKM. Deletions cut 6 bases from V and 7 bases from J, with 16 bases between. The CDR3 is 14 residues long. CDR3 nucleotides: TGTGCCAGCAGGACCCGGAGTCCTAGCCAGCCCCAGCATTTT. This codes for CASRTRSPSQPQHF.

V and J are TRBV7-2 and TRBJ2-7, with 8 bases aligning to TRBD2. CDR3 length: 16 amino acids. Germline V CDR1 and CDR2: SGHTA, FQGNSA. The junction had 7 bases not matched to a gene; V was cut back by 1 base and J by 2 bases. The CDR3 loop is CASSLGQAGGAYEQYF. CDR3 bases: TGTGCCAGCAGCTTAGGACAGGCGGGAGGTGCCTACGAGCAGTACTTC.

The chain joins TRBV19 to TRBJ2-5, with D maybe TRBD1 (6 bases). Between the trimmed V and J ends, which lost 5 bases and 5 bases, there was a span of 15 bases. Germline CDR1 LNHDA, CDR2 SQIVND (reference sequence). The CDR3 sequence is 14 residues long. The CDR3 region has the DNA TGTGCCAGTAGTCCCCCAGGGGTTGTGGAGACCCAGTACTTC. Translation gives CASSPPGVVETQYF.